The following is a T cell receptor (beta chain) sequence with its context. TCRdb keeps only in-frame clones here, not all; method: immunoSEQ multiplex PCR. Here the sample spans around 100,000 clones, over 60% being singletons. This sample was taken from a study of PD-1 blockade in mismatch repair-deficient tumors. V gave up 3 bases and J gave up 6 bases; unmatched junction bases: 14. There are 17 residues in the CDR3. The germline V gene has CDR1 MGHRA and CDR2 YSYEKL. The TCR sequence derives from an adult with mismatch repair-deficient cancer. The chain combines TRBV4-1 with TRBJ2-1; the match to TRBD2 covers 7 bases. The sequences come from peripheral blood, collected 60 weeks after starting pembrolizumab. The CDR3 sequence: CASSHFPGGSGSNEQFF. In DNA form, the CDR3 reads TGCGCCAGCAGCCATTTCCCCGGGGGTAGCGGGTCCAATGAGCAGTTCTTC.